This TCR beta chain was observed in a study of Ad26.COV2.S vaccination and SARS-CoV-2 variants. Study in general: Ad26.COV2.S was injected intramuscularly once or twice, 56 days apart.

Overall study results and limits: Vaccine and placebo recipients had similar non-spike TCR breadth. In vaccinated individuals, spike-specific CD8+ and CD4+ T cell responses reportedly displayed substantial breadth.

Germline V gene lookup returns CDR1 SNHLY and CDR2 FYNNEI. The V and J ends lost 5 bases and 8 bases, in that order; junction bases with no gene match: 10. The CDR3 is made up of 14 amino acids. Regarding treatment: 19 received Ad26.COV2.S at low or high dose, single or two shots; about 5 received placebo; per-sample allocation not given. Each sample was drawn 63 days after the first injection (of vaccine or placebo). This clone was seen a handful of times. What it binds is unknown. TCRdb keeps only in-frame clones here, not all; method: immunoSEQ multiplex PCR. The data show about 350,000 clones, 80% to 90% seen once.

This sample comprised peripheral blood, obtained in a trial of Ad26.COV2.S vaccine versus placebo. This sequence joins TRBV2 and TRBJ2-3, with TRBD1 matching over 7 bases. This TCR was recovered from a person between 18 and 65 years old who received the Ad26.COV2.S COVID-19 vaccine or a placebo. CDR3 sequence reads: CASSPTMGDSTQYF. The CDR3 DNA sequence: TGTGCCAGCAGTCCGACGATGGGGGACAGTACGCAGTATTTT.